One sample yielded the 16 T cell receptor beta chains listed below, sequenced in a study of shared clonotypes between healthy human individuals. TCRdb's table, derived via immunoSEQ multiplex PCR, lists solely in-frame clones and lacks some. Seen here are roughly 2.5 million clones, around 94% observed once, and the top ten hold about 0.13%. The sequencing sample was made of naive CD4+ T cells sorted from blood. Sample subset: CD45RA+ positively selected. The receptors shown here come from a man younger than 35 in good health.

The gene calls are TRBV27 and TRBJ1-6; maybe TRBD1 (5 bases). Germline V CDR1 and CDR2: MNHEY, SMNVEV (reference sequence). V was shortened by 6 bases and J by 5 bases, with 14 bases between the two germline ends. This CDR3 is built from 15 residues. CDR3: CASRGGMVDNSPLHF. In DNA form, the CDR3 reads TGTGCCAGCAGGGGGGGGATGGTCGATAATTCACCCCTCCACTTT.

The chain employs TRBV5-4 and TRBJ1-3; D unresolved. Germline V CDR1 and CDR2: SGHNT, YYREEE (reference sequence). Trimming took off 3 bases at V and 2 bases at J, with 9 bases between the two ends. The CDR3 consists of 14 residues. This CDR3 reads CASSSARAGNTIYF. DNA of the CDR3: TGTGCCAGCAGCTCAGCCCGGGCTGGAAACACCATATATTTT.

For the CDR3, the DNA is TGTGCCAGCAGCTTAGTTAGCGGACAGGGGTCCTATGGCTACACCTTC. Its protein is CASSLVSGQGSYGYTF. J is TRBJ1-2 and V is TRBV7-8; 9 nucleotides agree with TRBD1. The germline gives CDR1 SGHVS, CDR2 FQNEAQ. The CDR3 consists of 16 residues. With V trimmed by 1 base and J by 4 bases, 7 bases remained unmatched.

The chain links TRBV7-2 to TRBJ2-1, with D perhaps being TRBD1 or TRBD2 (5 bases each). Germline CDR1 is SGHTA and CDR2 is FQGNSA. V was shortened by 3 bases and J by 5 bases, with 8 bases between the two germline ends. The CDR3 sequence is 13 residues long. This CDR3 is CASSFQGDNEQFF. In DNA form, the CDR3 reads TGTGCCAGCAGCTTCCAGGGAGACAATGAGCAGTTCTTC. The whole variable domain, filled in from reference TRBV7-2 and TRBJ2-1, reads GAGVSQSPSNKVTEKGKDVELRCDPISGHTALYWYRQSLGQGLEFLIYFQGNSAPDKSGLPSDRFSAERTGGSVSTLTIQRTQQEDSAVYLCASSFQGDNEQFFGPGTRLTVL.

The genes are TRBV10-2 and TRBJ1-4, with no clear D. V was shortened by 4 bases and J by 8 bases, with 8 bases between the two germline ends. From germline, CDR1 is WSHSY and CDR2 SAAADI. The CDR3 runs to 12 residues. CDR3 sequence reads: CASSGQNEKLFF. For the CDR3, the DNA is TGCGCCAGCAGTGGGCAGAACGAAAAACTGTTTTTT.

This clone was observed a few times. The rearrangement joins TRBV6-7 to TRBJ2-7, with unresolved D. Being an ORF, TRBV6-7 has a function that is uncertain. V lost 1 base, J lost 0 bases, and 16 bases lay in between. The CDR3 covers 17 residues. CDR3 in DNA: TGTGCCAGCAGTTACTTCCCTGGGCCGCGCCGCTCCTACGAGCAGTACTTC. This codes for CASSYFPGPRRSYEQYF.

There are a few counts of this clone. The chain combines TRBV2 with TRBJ1-1, with TRBD1 as a possible D gene (6 bases). CDR1 is SNHLY, CDR2 FYNNEI, per germline. The CDR3 spans 11 residues. Trimming removed 7 bases from V and 8 bases from J, with 11 bases in between. The DNA of the CDR3 is TGTGCCAGCATCGGGGGCATCGAAGCTTTCTTT. Translation gives CASIGGIEAFF.

Written as DNA, the CDR3 is TGTGCCAGCAGTCGGGACCGAGGCTCACCCCTCCACTTT. This codes for CASSRDRGSPLHF. The chain recombines TRBV28 with TRBJ1-6, with D maybe TRBD1 (5 bases). V was cut by 5 bases and J by 10 bases, with 12 bases left in between. The germline gives CDR1 MDHEN, CDR2 SYDVKM. This CDR3 is built from 13 residues.

The rearrangement uses TRBV7-8 and TRBJ1-2; D ambiguous. The CDR3 is 11 amino acids. Per germline, CDR1 SGHVS and CDR2 FQNEAQ. Trimming took 4 bases from V and 6 from J, leaving 6 bases between them. The CDR3 loop is CASSSRDGYTF. Here the CDR3 DNA reads TGTGCCAGCAGCTCGCGCGATGGCTACACCTTC.

The chain couples TRBV28 to TRBJ1-2; a possible D gene is TRBD1 (6 bases). The CDR3 is made up of 15 amino acids. The V end lost 8 bases, the J end lost 7 bases, and 23 bases lay between the germline ends. Germline V lookup: CDR1 MDHEN, CDR2 SYDVKM. This chain's CDR3 is CASQHLRLGGAGYTF. As DNA, the CDR3 is TGTGCCAGCCAACACCTCCGGTTAGGGGGGGCTGGCTACACCTTC.

This CDR3 is CASSEMGGPETQYF. CDR3 sequence (DNA): TGTGCCAGCAGTGAAATGGGGGGCCCCGAGACCCAGTACTTC. The chain has TRBV6-1 and TRBJ2-5; TRBD1 or TRBD2 may be the D gene (6 bases each). Per the germline V gene, CDR1 is MNHNS and CDR2 is SASEGT. The CDR3 is made up of 14 amino acids. The ends were cut back, 2 bases at V and 5 bases at J, with 12 bases in the middle.

V and J are TRBV11-2 and TRBJ1-4, with a tentative D call TRBD1 (6 bases). CDR1 is SGHAT and CDR2 is FQNNGV in the germline V gene. CDR3 size: 15 residues. The ends were cut back, 6 bases at V and 2 bases at J, with 13 bases in the middle. CDR3 nucleotides: TGTGCCAGCAGTTTGAGGGGGAACACTAATGAAAAACTGTTTTTT. It codes for CASSLRGNTNEKLFF.

The chain uses TRBV5-6 and TRBJ2-2; D is undetermined. The germline V gene encodes CDR1 SGHDT and CDR2 YYEEEE. V was pared by 1 base and J by 1 base, with 11 bases between. CDR3 length: 16 residues. The CDR3 protein is CASSLLGRENTGELFF. The DNA for the CDR3 is TGTGCCAGCAGCTTGTTAGGCCGCGAGAACACCGGGGAGCTGTTTTTT.

V usage is TRBV6-1 and J usage is TRBJ2-3; 7 bases map to TRBD2. V shed 6 bases and J 4 bases; nucleotides not matched to a gene: 16. Per germline, CDR1 MNHNS and CDR2 SASEGT. CDR3 length: 17 amino acids. The CDR3 region is CASRESGRAFVADTQYF. CDR3 sequence (DNA): TGTGCCAGCAGAGAAAGTGGGAGGGCCTTTGTAGCAGATACGCAGTATTTT.

The rearrangement uses TRBV7-2 and TRBJ2-5; D gene uncertain. Germline V gene lookup returns CDR1 SGHTA and CDR2 FQGNSA. V dropped 1 base and J dropped 6 bases, with 12 bases sitting between them. The CDR3 extends over 14 amino acids. This CDR3 reads CASSLGGSEKTQYF. CDR3 nucleotide sequence: TGTGCCAGCAGCTTAGGCGGAAGTGAGAAGACCCAGTACTTC.

Remarks on this clone: The identical CDR3 is also encoded by other nucleotide sequences in the sample. CDR3 DNA sequence: TGTGCCAGCAGCGTAGAGAGGGACTCTGGGGCCAACGTCCTGACTTTC. Translating it yields CASSVERDSGANVLTF. The chain carries TRBV9 and TRBJ2-6, with D possibly matching TRBD2 (5 bases). The CDR3 contains 16 residues. V shed 0 bases and J shed 0 bases, with 7 bases lying between them. The germline gives CDR1 SGDLS, CDR2 YYNGEE.